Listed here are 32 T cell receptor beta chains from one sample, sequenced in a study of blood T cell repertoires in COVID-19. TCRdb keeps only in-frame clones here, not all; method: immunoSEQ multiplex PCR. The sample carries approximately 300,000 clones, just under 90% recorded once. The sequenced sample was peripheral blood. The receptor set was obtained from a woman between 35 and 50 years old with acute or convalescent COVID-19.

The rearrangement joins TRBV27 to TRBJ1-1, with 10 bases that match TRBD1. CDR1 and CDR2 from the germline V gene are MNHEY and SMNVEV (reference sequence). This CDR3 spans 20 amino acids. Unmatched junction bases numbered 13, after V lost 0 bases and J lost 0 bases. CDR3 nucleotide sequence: TGTGCCAGCAGTTTATCGGGAGACAGGGGGCTTAACGTATTGAACACTGAAGCTTTCTTT. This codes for CASSLSGDRGLNVLNTEAFF.

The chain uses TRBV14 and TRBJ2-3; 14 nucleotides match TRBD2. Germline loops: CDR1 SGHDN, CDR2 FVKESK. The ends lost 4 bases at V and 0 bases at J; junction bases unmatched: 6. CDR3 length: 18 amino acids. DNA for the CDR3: TGTGCCAGCAGCCTGGGACTAGCGGGGGCCCTTAGCACAGATACGCAGTATTTT. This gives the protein CASSLGLAGALSTDTQYF. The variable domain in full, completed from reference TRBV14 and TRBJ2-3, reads EAGVTQFPSHSVIEKGQTVTLRCDPISGHDNLYWYRRVMGKEIKFLLHFVKESKQDESGMPNNRFLAERTGGTYSTLKVQPAELEDSGVYFCASSLGLAGALSTDTQYFGPGTRLTVL.

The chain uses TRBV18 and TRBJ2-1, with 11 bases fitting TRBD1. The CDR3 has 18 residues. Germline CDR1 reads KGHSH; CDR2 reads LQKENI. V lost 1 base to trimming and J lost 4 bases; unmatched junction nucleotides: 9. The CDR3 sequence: CASSPRSGWDRGYNEQFF. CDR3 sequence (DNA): TGTGCCAGCTCACCACGCTCCGGTTGGGACAGGGGGTACAATGAGCAGTTCTTC.

CDR3 nucleotide sequence: TGTGCCAGCAGCTCCAGACAACGAGGGCTGCAAGACTCTGGAAACACCATATATTTT. This gives the protein CASSSRQRGLQDSGNTIYF. This chain joins TRBV5-4 and TRBJ1-3; no clear D gene. Germline lookup yields CDR1 SGHNT and CDR2 YYREEE (reference sequence). V lost 3 bases and J 0 bases, leaving 22 bases between the germline ends. The CDR3 runs to 19 residues.

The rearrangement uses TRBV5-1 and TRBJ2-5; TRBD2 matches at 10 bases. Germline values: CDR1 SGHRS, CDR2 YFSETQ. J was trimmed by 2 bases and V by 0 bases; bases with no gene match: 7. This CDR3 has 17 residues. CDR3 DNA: TGCGCCAGCAGCTTGGCCCCTAGCGGGGGTTTTCAAGAGACCCAGTACTTC. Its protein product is CASSLAPSGGFQETQYF.

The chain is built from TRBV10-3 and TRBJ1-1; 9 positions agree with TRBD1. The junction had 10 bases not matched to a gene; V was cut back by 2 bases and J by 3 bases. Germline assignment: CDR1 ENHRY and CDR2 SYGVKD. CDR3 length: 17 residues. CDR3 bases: TGTGCCATCAGTGAGCTCCAGACAGGGGGTCTTTACACTGAAGCTTTCTTT. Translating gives CAISELQTGGLYTEAFF.

CDR3: CATSRDGGGETQYF. The CDR3 nucleotides read TGTGCCACCAGCAGGGACGGCGGGGGAGAGACCCAGTACTTC. The chain uses TRBV15 and TRBJ2-5, with 7 positions matching TRBD2. The CDR3 totals 14 residues. The germline V gene has CDR1 LNHNV and CDR2 YYDKDF (reference sequence). J lost 4 bases, V lost 3 bases, and 5 bases had no gene match.

This chain's CDR3 is CASSIGGVTRPQHF. In DNA form, the CDR3 reads TGTGCCAGTAGTATCGGGGGGGTAACGCGGCCCCAGCATTTT. This rearrangement joins TRBV19 to TRBJ1-5, with D perhaps matching TRBD1 (5 bases). The CDR3 is 14 residues long. Trimming removed 3 bases at V and 9 bases at J, with 15 bases between. Germline V gives CDR1 LNHDA, CDR2 SQIVND (reference sequence).

CDR3: CASSPPGGPSNSGANVLTF. The CDR3 DNA reads TGTGCCAGCTCACCACCTGGGGGCCCCTCTAACTCTGGGGCCAACGTCCTGACTTTC. The J gene is TRBJ2-6, the V gene TRBV18; weak D call: TRBD1 (6 bases). Deletions cut 0 bases from V and 0 bases from J, with 15 bases between. From germline, CDR1 is KGHSH and CDR2 LQKENI. This CDR3 comprises 19 residues.

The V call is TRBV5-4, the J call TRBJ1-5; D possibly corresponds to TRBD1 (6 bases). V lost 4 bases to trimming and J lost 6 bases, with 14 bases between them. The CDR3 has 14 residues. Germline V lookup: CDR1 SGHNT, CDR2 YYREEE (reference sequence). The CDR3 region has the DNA TGTGCCAGCAGCCAGGACGGGGGGCCTCAGCCCCAGCATTTT. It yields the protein CASSQDGGPQPQHF.

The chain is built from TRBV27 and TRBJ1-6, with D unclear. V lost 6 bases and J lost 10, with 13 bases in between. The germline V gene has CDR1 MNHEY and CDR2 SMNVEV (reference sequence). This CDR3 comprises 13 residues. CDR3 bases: TGTGCCAGCAGCCCCGGGTTTGGGTCACCCCTCCACTTT. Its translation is CASSPGFGSPLHF.

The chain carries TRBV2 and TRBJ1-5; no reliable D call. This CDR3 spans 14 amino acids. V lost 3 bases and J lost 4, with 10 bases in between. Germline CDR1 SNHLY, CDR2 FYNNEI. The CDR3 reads CASSDWRRNQPQHF. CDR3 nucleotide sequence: TGTGCCAGCAGTGATTGGAGAAGGAATCAGCCCCAGCATTTT.

CDR3 coding DNA: TGTGCCAGCTCGCGACAGGCGAACACAGATACGCAGTATTTT. Translated: CASSRQANTDTQYF. This chain uses TRBV18 with TRBJ2-3; D possibly corresponds to TRBD1 (6 bases). The germline gives CDR1 KGHSH, CDR2 LQKENI. The V end lost 6 bases, the J end lost 2 bases, and 12 bases lay between the germline ends. This CDR3 has 14 amino acids. The entire variable domain, with the rest obtained from reference TRBV18 and TRBJ2-3, is as follows: NAGVMQNPRHLVRRRGQEARLRCSPMKGHSHVYWYRQLPEEGLKFMVYLQKENIIDESGMPKERFSAEFPKEGPSILRIQQVVRGDSAAYFCASSRQANTDTQYFGPGTRLTVL.

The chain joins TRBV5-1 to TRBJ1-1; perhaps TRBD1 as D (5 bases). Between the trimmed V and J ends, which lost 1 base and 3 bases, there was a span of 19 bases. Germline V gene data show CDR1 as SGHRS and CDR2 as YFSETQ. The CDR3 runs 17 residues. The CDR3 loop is CASSLTDRLGADTEAFF. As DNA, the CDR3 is TGCGCCAGCAGCTTGACCGACAGACTAGGCGCGGACACTGAAGCTTTCTTT.

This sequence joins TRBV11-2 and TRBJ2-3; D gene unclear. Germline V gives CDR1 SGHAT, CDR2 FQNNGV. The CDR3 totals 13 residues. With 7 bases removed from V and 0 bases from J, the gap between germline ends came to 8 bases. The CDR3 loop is CASKWASTDTQYF. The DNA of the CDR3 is TGTGCCAGCAAATGGGCTAGCACAGATACGCAGTATTTT.

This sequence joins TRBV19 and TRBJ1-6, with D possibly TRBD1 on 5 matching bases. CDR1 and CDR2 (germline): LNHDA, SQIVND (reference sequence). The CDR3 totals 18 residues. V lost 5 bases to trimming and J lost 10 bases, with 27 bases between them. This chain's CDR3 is CASSPPQEGVVRLSPLHF. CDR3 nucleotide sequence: TGTGCCAGTAGTCCCCCCCAGGAAGGGGTCGTGAGGTTATCACCCCTCCACTTT.

The CDR3 protein is CASSVETGGSTEAFF. The DNA of the CDR3 is TGTGCCAGCAGCGTAGAGACAGGGGGCAGTACTGAAGCTTTCTTT. The rearrangement joins TRBV9 to TRBJ1-1; TRBD1 matches at 10 bases. The trim removed 0 bases at V and 5 bases at J, leaving 4 bases unmatched. Germline V gives CDR1 SGDLS, CDR2 YYNGEE. This CDR3 contains 15 residues.

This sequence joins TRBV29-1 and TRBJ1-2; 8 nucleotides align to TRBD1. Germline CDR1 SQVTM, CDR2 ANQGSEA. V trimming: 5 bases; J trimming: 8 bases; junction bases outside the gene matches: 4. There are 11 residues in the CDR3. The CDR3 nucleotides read TGCAGCGTTTGGACAGGGCAAGGCTACACCTTC. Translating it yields CSVWTGQGYTF.

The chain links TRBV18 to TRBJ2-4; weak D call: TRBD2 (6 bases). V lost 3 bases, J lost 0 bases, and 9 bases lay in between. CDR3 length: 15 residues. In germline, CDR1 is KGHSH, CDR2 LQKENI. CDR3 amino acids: CASSPQGLAKNIQYF. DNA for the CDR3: TGTGCCAGCTCACCTCAGGGACTAGCCAAAAACATTCAGTACTTC.

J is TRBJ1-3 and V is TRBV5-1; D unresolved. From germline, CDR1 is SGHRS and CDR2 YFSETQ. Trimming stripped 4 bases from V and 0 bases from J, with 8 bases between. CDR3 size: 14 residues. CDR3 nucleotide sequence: TGCGCCAGCAGCGAGGGTCGCTCTGGAAACACCATATATTTT. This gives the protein CASSEGRSGNTIYF.

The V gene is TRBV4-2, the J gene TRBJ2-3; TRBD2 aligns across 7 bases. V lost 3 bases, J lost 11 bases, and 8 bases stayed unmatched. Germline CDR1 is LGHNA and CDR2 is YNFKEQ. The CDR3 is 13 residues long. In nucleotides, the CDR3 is TGTGCCAGCAGCCAGGAGAAGCGGGGATTGCAGTATTTT. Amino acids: CASSQEKRGLQYF.

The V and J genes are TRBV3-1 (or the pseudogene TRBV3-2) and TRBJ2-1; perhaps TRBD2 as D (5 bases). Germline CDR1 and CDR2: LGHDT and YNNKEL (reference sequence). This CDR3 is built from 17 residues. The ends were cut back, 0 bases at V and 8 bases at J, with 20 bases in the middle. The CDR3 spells CASSQEVPGINGDEQFF. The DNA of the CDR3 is TGTGCCAGCAGCCAAGAGGTCCCCGGGATCAACGGGGATGAGCAGTTCTTC.

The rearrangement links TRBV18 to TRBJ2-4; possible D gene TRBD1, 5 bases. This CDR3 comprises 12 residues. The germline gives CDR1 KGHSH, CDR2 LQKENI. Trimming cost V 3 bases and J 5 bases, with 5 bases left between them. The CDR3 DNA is TGTGCCAGCTCACCGACAGAAAACATTCAGTACTTC. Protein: CASSPTENIQYF.

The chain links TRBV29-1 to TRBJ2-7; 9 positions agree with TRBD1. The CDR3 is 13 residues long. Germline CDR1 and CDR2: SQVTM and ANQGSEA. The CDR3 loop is CTATGQGSYEQYV. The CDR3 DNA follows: TGCACCGCTACGGGACAGGGCTCCTACGAGCAGTACGTC.

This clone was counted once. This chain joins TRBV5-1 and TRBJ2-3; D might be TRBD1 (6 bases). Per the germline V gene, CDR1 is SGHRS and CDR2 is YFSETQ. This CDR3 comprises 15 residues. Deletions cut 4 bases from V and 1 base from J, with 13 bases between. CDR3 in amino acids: CASSPRTARTDTQYF. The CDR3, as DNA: TGCGCCAGCAGCCCACGGACAGCTCGCACAGATACGCAGTATTTT.

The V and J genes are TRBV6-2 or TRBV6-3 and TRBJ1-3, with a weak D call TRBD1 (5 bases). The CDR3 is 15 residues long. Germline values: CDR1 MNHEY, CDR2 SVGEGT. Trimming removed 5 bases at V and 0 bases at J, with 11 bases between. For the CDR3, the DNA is TGTGCCAGCAGTGATGGACATAGCTCTGGAAACACCATATATTTT. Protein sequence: CASSDGHSSGNTIYF.

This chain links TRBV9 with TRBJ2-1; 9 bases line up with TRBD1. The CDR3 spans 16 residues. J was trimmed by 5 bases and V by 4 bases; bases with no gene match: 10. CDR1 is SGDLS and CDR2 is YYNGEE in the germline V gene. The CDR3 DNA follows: TGTGCCAGCAGCTCCCCGGGACAGGGTCCCCACAATGAGCAGTTCTTC. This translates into CASSSPGQGPHNEQFF.

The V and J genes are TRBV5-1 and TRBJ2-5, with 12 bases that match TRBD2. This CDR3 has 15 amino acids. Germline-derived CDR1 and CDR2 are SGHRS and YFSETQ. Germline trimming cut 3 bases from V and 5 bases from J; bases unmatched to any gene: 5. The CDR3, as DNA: TGCGCCAGCAGCTCATCCGGGACTAGCGGGGAGACCCAGTACTTC. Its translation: CASSSSGTSGETQYF.

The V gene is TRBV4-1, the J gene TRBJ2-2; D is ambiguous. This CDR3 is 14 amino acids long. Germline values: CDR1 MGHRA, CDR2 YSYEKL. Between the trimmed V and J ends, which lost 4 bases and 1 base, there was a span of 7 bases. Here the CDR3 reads CASSRSENTGELFF. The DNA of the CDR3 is TGCGCCAGCAGCCGAAGCGAGAACACCGGGGAGCTGTTTTTT.

Written as DNA, the CDR3 is TGTGCCACCAGCAGAGCCGGTTCATCCGGGACAGGGAGGACAGATACGCAGTATTTT. Protein product: CATSRAGSSGTGRTDTQYF. V and J are TRBV15 and TRBJ2-3, with 9 bases aligning to TRBD1. The V gene's germline CDR1 is LNHNV and CDR2 YYDKDF (reference sequence). Trimming cost V 1 base and J 3 bases; bases outside gene matches: 14. CDR3 length: 19 residues. Full variable domain (remainder filled in from reference TRBV15 and TRBJ2-3): DAMVIQNPRYQVTQFGKPVTLSCSQTLNHNVMYWYQQKSSQAPKLLFHYYDKDFNNEADTPDNFQSRRPNTSFCFLDIRSPGLGDTAMYLCATSRAGSSGTGRTDTQYFGPGTRLTVL.

CDR3 region: CASSLEGGKDTQYF. The DNA for the CDR3 is TGCGCCAGCAGCTTGGAAGGAGGTAAAGATACGCAGTATTTT. The gene calls are TRBV5-1 and TRBJ2-3; D is possibly TRBD2 (5 bases). V was trimmed by 0 bases and J by 5 bases, leaving 10 bases between them. The germline gives CDR1 SGHRS, CDR2 YFSETQ. The CDR3 sequence is 14 residues long. The full variable domain, rest sourced from reference TRBV5-1 and TRBJ2-3, is KAGVTQTPRYLIKTRGQQVTLSCSPISGHRSVSWYQQTPGQGLQFLFEYFSETQRNKGNFPGRFSGRQFSNSRSEMNVSTLELGDSALYLCASSLEGGKDTQYFGPGTRLTVL.

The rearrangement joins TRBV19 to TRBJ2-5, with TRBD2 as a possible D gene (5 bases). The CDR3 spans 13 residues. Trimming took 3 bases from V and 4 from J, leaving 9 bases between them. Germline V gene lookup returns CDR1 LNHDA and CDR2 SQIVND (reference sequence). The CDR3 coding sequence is TGTGCCAGTAGTATTAGAGGGCCAGAGACCCAGTACTTC. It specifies CASSIRGPETQYF.